The 22 T cell receptor beta chains below come from one sample, sequenced in a study of blood T cell repertoires in COVID-19. Method: immunoSEQ multiplex PCR; TCRdb's copy keeps in-frame clones and lacks some. Among about 210,000 clones listed, about 81% were seen once. The sample taken for sequencing was PBMCs or T cells enriched from blood (not recorded which). These receptors came from a man in his forties or fifties who had recovered from COVID-19.

The chain uses TRBV5-6 and TRBJ2-3; D may be TRBD2 (6 bases). Germline lookup yields CDR1 SGHDT and CDR2 YYEEEE. V shed 4 bases and J shed 4 bases, with 10 bases lying between them. The length of the CDR3 is 13 residues. In DNA form, the CDR3 reads TGTGCCAGCAGCCTCGGGGAGGCAGATACGCAGTATTTT. Residues: CASSLGEADTQYF.

This clone appeared once. This chain uses TRBV5-5 with TRBJ1-1, with 10 bases matching TRBD1. The CDR3 is 16 amino acids. The V and J ends lost 0 bases and 1 base, in that order; junction bases with no gene match: 3. The germline gives CDR1 SGHKS, CDR2 YYEKEE (reference sequence). The CDR3 sequence is CASSLVWDRGNTEAFF. The CDR3 DNA follows: TGTGCCAGCAGCTTGGTGTGGGACAGGGGGAACACTGAAGCTTTCTTT.

The chain combines TRBV27 with TRBJ1-4, with 7 positions matching TRBD1. V shed 4 bases and J 4 bases; nucleotides not matched to a gene: 3. Germline CDR1 and CDR2: MNHEY and SMNVEV (reference sequence). This CDR3 contains 14 residues. As DNA, the CDR3 is TGTGCCAGCAGTTCTGGACAGGTTAATGAAAAACTGTTTTTT. This sequence encodes CASSSGQVNEKLFF. The complete variable domain, with remaining parts taken from reference TRBV27 and TRBJ1-4, reads EAQVTQNPRYLITVTGKKLTVTCSQNMNHEYMSWYRQDPGLGLRQIYYSMNVEVTDKGDVPEGYKVSRKEKRNFPLILESPSPNQTSLYFCASSSGQVNEKLFFGSGTQLSVL.

The V gene is TRBV28, the J gene TRBJ2-1; TRBD2 matches at 10 bases. V was clipped by 6 bases and J by 0 bases; unmatched bases: 2. Germline V gene sequence: CDR1 MDHEN, CDR2 SYDVKM. The CDR3 contains 15 residues. The CDR3 coding sequence is TGTGCCAGCAGGACTAGCGGGCCCTCCTACAATGAGCAGTTCTTC. As protein: CASRTSGPSYNEQFF.

Only a few counts were recorded for this clone. The chain couples TRBV27 to TRBJ1-1; the D is unclear. Per the germline V gene, CDR1 is MNHEY and CDR2 is SMNVEV (reference sequence). V dropped 6 bases and J dropped 1 base, with 18 bases sitting between them. This CDR3 has 16 amino acids. CDR3 loop: CASRFVGAGGNTEAFF. CDR3 DNA: TGTGCCAGCAGGTTTGTAGGCGCCGGCGGGAACACTGAAGCTTTCTTT.

This clone came up a few times. The CDR3 here is CASRREGGPLHF. DNA of the CDR3: TGCGCCAGCAGGAGGGAAGGGGGACCCCTCCACTTT. V gene TRBV10-2 combines with J gene TRBJ1-6; TRBD1 might be the D (6 bases). CDR3 length: 12 amino acids. CDR1 is WSHSY and CDR2 is SAAADI in the germline V gene. V lost 6 bases, J lost 12 bases, and 12 bases lay in between.

The chain has TRBV5-1 and TRBJ2-5; 7 positions match TRBD1. Germline V gives CDR1 SGHRS, CDR2 YFSETQ. V shed 4 bases and J 3 bases; nucleotides not matched to a gene: 12. The CDR3 spans 16 residues. The chain's CDR3 is CASSPGQSLSEETQYF. The DNA for the CDR3 is TGCGCCAGCAGCCCGGGACAGTCCCTTTCTGAAGAGACCCAGTACTTC.

V is TRBV5-1 and J is TRBJ1-2, with D perhaps TRBD1 (6 bases). Germline values: CDR1 SGHRS, CDR2 YFSETQ. Trimming removed 4 bases from V and 2 bases from J, with 18 bases in between. The CDR3 consists of 16 residues. The CDR3 DNA follows: TGCGCCAGCAGCGTACCGACGGGACAAGGGAACTATGGCTACACCTTC. This sequence encodes CASSVPTGQGNYGYTF.

This clone showed up just once. The V call is TRBV5-4, the J call TRBJ1-1; TRBD1 matches at 7 bases. From germline, CDR1 is SGHNT and CDR2 YYREEE (reference sequence). This CDR3 has 15 residues. V was pared by 3 bases and J by 0 bases, with 5 bases of the junction left unmatched. In nucleotides, the CDR3 is TGTGCCAGCAGCTCGCCACAGGGGCTGAACACTGAAGCTTTCTTT. Protein: CASSSPQGLNTEAFF.

The chain recombines TRBV3-1 (or the pseudogene TRBV3-2) with TRBJ2-6, with D possibly TRBD2 on 5 matching bases. Trimming removed 2 bases at V and 4 bases at J, with 9 bases between. Per germline, CDR1 LGHDT and CDR2 YNNKEL (reference sequence). The CDR3 is 15 amino acids. The CDR3 spells CASSQWRSGANVLTF. In DNA, the CDR3 is TGTGCCAGCAGCCAATGGAGGTCCGGGGCCAACGTCCTGACTTTC.

The V gene is TRBV24-1, the J gene TRBJ1-2; D not resolved. The CDR3 runs 12 residues. The germline CDR1 and CDR2 sequences are KGHDR and SFDVKD. Trimming took off 4 bases at V and 4 bases at J, with 6 bases between the two ends. The chain's CDR3 is CATSDGSYGYTF. CDR3 nucleotide sequence: TGTGCCACCAGTGACGGGTCCTATGGCTACACCTTC.

The chain carries TRBV27 and TRBJ1-1; D perhaps matches TRBD1 (5 bases). The CDR3 spans 15 residues. Trimming pared 6 bases from V and 0 bases from J, leaving 14 bases between. Germline CDR1 reads MNHEY; CDR2 reads SMNVEV (reference sequence). The chain's CDR3 is CASRGGVGLNTEAFF. The CDR3 coding sequence is TGTGCCAGCAGGGGCGGGGTGGGGCTGAACACTGAAGCTTTCTTT.

This clone was seen once. The gene calls are TRBV30 and TRBJ2-7, with 8 bases lining up with TRBD1. Germline lookup yields CDR1 GTSNPN and CDR2 SVGIG (reference sequence). V gave up 2 bases and J gave up 6 bases; unmatched junction bases: 6. The CDR3 loop spans 13 amino acids. CDR3 in amino acids: CAWSPGQEVEQYF. CDR3 sequence (DNA): TGTGCCTGGAGTCCGGGACAGGAGGTCGAGCAGTACTTC.

The rearrangement links TRBV19 to TRBJ1-4; TRBD1 might be the D (6 bases). Trimming stripped 3 bases from V and 0 bases from J, with 26 bases between. The CDR3 runs to 21 residues. Germline CDR1 is LNHDA and CDR2 is SQIVND (reference sequence). As DNA, the CDR3 is TGTGCCAGTAGTATTACGACGAAGACAAGGGGGTGGTCTTCAACTAATGAAAAACTGTTTTTT. The encoded protein is CASSITTKTRGWSSTNEKLFF.

V gene TRBV19 combines with J gene TRBJ2-5, with 9 bases aligning to TRBD1. Germline values: CDR1 LNHDA, CDR2 SQIVND (reference sequence). The V segment lost 6 bases and the J segment 6 bases; nucleotides outside the gene matches: 11. The CDR3 spans 15 residues. CDR3 protein: CASSPRQGEAKTQYF. The CDR3 DNA is TGTGCCAGTAGCCCCAGACAGGGGGAGGCCAAGACCCAGTACTTC. The full variable domain, rest sourced from reference TRBV19 and TRBJ2-5, is DGGITQSPKYLFRKEGQNVTLSCEQNLNHDAMYWYRQDPGQGLRLIYYSQIVNDFQKGDIAEGYSVSREKKESFPLTVTSAQKNPTAFYLCASSPRQGEAKTQYFGPGTRLLVL.

The chain employs TRBV18 and TRBJ1-6, with TRBD1 as a possible D gene (6 bases). Germline CDR1 KGHSH, CDR2 LQKENI. With 2 bases removed from V and 7 bases from J, the gap between germline ends came to 12 bases. This CDR3 has 15 amino acids. For the CDR3, the DNA is TGTGCCAGCTCACCAAAGGACAGTACAAATTCACCCCTCCACTTT. The encoded protein is CASSPKDSTNSPLHF.

V is TRBV2 and J is TRBJ1-5, with TRBD1 identical over 8 bases. The germline CDR1 and CDR2 sequences are SNHLY and FYNNEI. V dropped 2 bases and J dropped 4; count of bases not matched to a gene: 7. The CDR3 spans 16 residues. The CDR3 DNA reads TGTGCCAGCAGTGAAAGGCAGGGGGCGAGAAATCAGCCCCAGCATTTT. Translating gives CASSERQGARNQPQHF.

The chain is built from TRBV7-6 and TRBJ1-1; D remains unclear. CDR3 size: 12 residues. V was trimmed by 5 bases and J by 6 bases, leaving 10 bases between them. CDR1 SGHVS and CDR2 FNYEAQ come from the germline V gene. CDR3 sequence (DNA): TGTGCCAGCAGCCCCGGCGGAGCTGAAGCTTTCTTT. This codes for CASSPGGAEAFF.

This clone was seen only once. The V gene is TRBV3-1 (or the pseudogene TRBV3-2), the J gene TRBJ2-5, with TRBD2 matching over 9 bases. J lost 2 bases, V lost 3 bases, and 13 bases had no gene match. CDR1 LGHDT and CDR2 YNNKEL come from the germline V gene (reference sequence). The CDR3 loop spans 18 amino acids. DNA for the CDR3: TGTGCCAGCAGCCAGAGGGGGTGGAGACTAGCGGAACAAGAGACCCAGTACTTC. It translates to CASSQRGWRLAEQETQYF.

This chain connects TRBV11-2 to TRBJ2-6; 8 bases fit TRBD1. After removal of 5 bases from V and 4 bases from J, the junction contained 10 bases not matched to a gene. CDR1 SGHAT and CDR2 FQNNGV come from the germline V gene. This CDR3 is built from 17 residues. The CDR3 nucleotides read TGTGCCAGCAGCCCGTTAGGACAGGGAGCGGGGGCCAACGTCCTGACTTTC. Translating gives CASSPLGQGAGANVLTF.

This clone was detected only once. V gene TRBV7-9 combines with J gene TRBJ1-2; a weak D match, TRBD1 (5 bases). V lost 1 base, J lost 5 bases, and 14 bases lay in between. The V gene's germline CDR1 is SEHNR and CDR2 FQNEAQ (reference sequence). CDR3 length equals 15 residues. The CDR3 reads CASSLVGGKGYGYTF. In nucleotides, the CDR3 is TGTGCCAGCAGCTTAGTCGGGGGGAAAGGGTATGGCTACACCTTC. Complete variable domain (other parts from reference TRBV7-9 and TRBJ1-2): DTGVSQNPRHKITKRGQNVTFRCDPISEHNRLYWYRQTLGQGPEFLTYFQNEAQLEKSRLLSDRFSAERPKGSFSTLEIQRTEQGDSAMYLCASSLVGGKGYGYTFGSGTRLTVV.

The J gene is TRBJ1-1, the V gene TRBV29-1, with D maybe TRBD1 (6 bases). Trimming left V 6 bases short and J 6 bases short, with 11 bases between. The germline V gene has CDR1 SQVTM and CDR2 ANQGSEA. The CDR3 spans 11 residues. The CDR3 reads CSVEQGSEAFF. The CDR3 DNA reads as TGCAGCGTGGAACAGGGCTCTGAAGCTTTCTTT.